Each of the 7 T cell receptor beta chains below was sequenced from the same sample in a study of blood T cell repertoires in COVID-19. Clones were read by immunoSEQ multiplex PCR, and TCRdb kept only the in-frame ones, dropping some. The sample lists 300,000 to 350,000 clones; around 90% were seen once. Material for sequencing was peripheral blood. Receptors originate from a man aged 25-45 years with COVID-19, enrolled during active disease.

The chain joins TRBV15 to TRBJ2-5; maybe TRBD1 (6 bases). V shed 0 bases and J shed 5 bases, with 25 bases lying between them. The V gene's germline CDR1 is LNHNV and CDR2 YYDKDF (reference sequence). This CDR3 is built from 19 residues. The CDR3 bases are TGTGCCACCAGCAGAGAGGGGCGGCAGGGGCTCACCCCGGGGGAGACCCAGTACTTC. Translating gives CATSREGRQGLTPGETQYF.

A word on this clone: Distinct nucleotide sequences in the sample also encode this CDR3. J is TRBJ2-5 and V is TRBV7-2, with D possibly matching TRBD2 (7 bases). The CDR3 is made up of 14 amino acids. Trimming removed 0 bases from V and 5 bases from J, with 10 bases in between. From germline, CDR1 is SGHTA and CDR2 FQGNSA. CDR3 coding DNA: TGTGCCAGCAGCTTAGCGGGGGGGCGCGAGACCCAGTACTTC. It encodes CASSLAGGRETQYF.

J is TRBJ1-1 and V is TRBV7-2, with a tentative D call TRBD1 (6 bases). The germline V gene encodes CDR1 SGHTA and CDR2 FQGNSA. V lost 2 bases and J 1 base, leaving 11 bases between the germline ends. The length of the CDR3 is 15 residues. CDR3 DNA sequence: TGTGCCAGCAGCTTAACCGGGACAACGAACACTGAAGCTTTCTTT. Translating it yields CASSLTGTTNTEAFF.

V and J are TRBV11-2 and TRBJ1-2; D perhaps matches TRBD1 (5 bases). This CDR3 is 15 amino acids long. The germline V gene has CDR1 SGHAT and CDR2 FQNNGV. V shed 1 base and J shed 8 bases, with 17 bases lying between them. The CDR3 sequence is CASSLVLGAQGGYTF. As DNA, the CDR3 is TGTGCCAGCAGCTTAGTATTAGGGGCCCAGGGAGGCTACACCTTC.

The V call is TRBV6-5, the J call TRBJ1-3; D is perhaps TRBD1 (5 bases). The CDR3 spans 16 residues. Germline assignment: CDR1 MNHEY and CDR2 SVGAGI. The ends were cut back, 4 bases at V and 0 bases at J, with 13 bases in the middle. The CDR3: CASSSGRQYSGNTIYF. In DNA form, the CDR3 reads TGTGCCAGCAGTTCCGGAAGACAGTACTCTGGAAACACCATATATTTT.

The chain couples TRBV28 to TRBJ1-2, with 9 bases identical to TRBD1. The CDR3 has 15 amino acids. CDR1 is MDHEN, CDR2 SYDVKM, per germline. The trim removed 4 bases at V and 7 bases at J, leaving 10 bases unmatched. CDR3 sequence: CASSYVGQGFRGYTF. In DNA form, the CDR3 reads TGTGCCAGCAGTTATGTCGGACAGGGGTTTCGTGGCTACACCTTC.

V gene TRBV6-5 combines with J gene TRBJ1-2; the D gene is possibly TRBD1 (6 bases). The V and J ends lost 10 bases and 4 bases respectively, with 16 bases between them. In germline, CDR1 is MNHEY, CDR2 SVGAGI. The CDR3 is 13 amino acids. The CDR3 region has the DNA TGTGCCATCCAAAACACAGGGCCCTATGGCTACACCTTC. The encoded protein is CAIQNTGPYGYTF.